These 15 T cell receptor beta chains came from one sample sequenced in a study of T cell repertoires in cytomegalovirus infection. What these receptors recognize is not known. MiXCR, run by TCRdb on the reads, gives a single entry per CDR3 protein. Here the sample spans approximately 910,000 distinct CDR3 sequences, around 32% being singletons. Specimen: cultured CD8+ T cells from PBMCs, collected from culture after CMV antigen stimulation. The receptors shown here come from a human donor in good health (CMV status not recorded). Some clones in this sample may be carry-over from other donors' samples.

The rearrangement uses TRBV6-2 or TRBV6-3 and TRBJ1-1; D gene ambiguous. Trimming removed 2 bases from V and 10 bases from J, with 17 bases in between. The CDR3 is 14 residues long. CDR1 is MNHEY and CDR2 is SVGEGT in the germline V gene. The CDR3 DNA is TGTGCCAGCAGTTACGAGGACCCCCCGGTAGGAGCTTTCTTT. This sequence encodes CASSYEDPPVGAFF.

The rearrangement uses TRBV2 and TRBJ1-2, with D possibly matching TRBD1 (6 bases). The CDR3 spans 14 residues. With 3 bases removed from V and 2 bases from J, the gap between germline ends came to 10 bases. Germline values: CDR1 SNHLY, CDR2 FYNNEI. The chain's CDR3 is CASSDWTENYGYTF. The CDR3 coding sequence is TGTGCCAGCAGTGATTGGACAGAGAACTATGGCTACACCTTC. Based on the CDR3 plus reference TRBV2 and TRBJ1-2, the full variable domain is EPEVTQTPSHQVTQMGQEVILRCVPISNHLYFYWYRQILGQKVEFLVSFYNNEISEKSEIFDDQFSVERPDGSNFTLKIRSTKLEDSAMYFCASSDWTENYGYTFGSGTRLTVV.

The V gene is TRBV27, the J gene TRBJ1-1; D gene unclear. V dropped 3 bases and J dropped 2 bases, with 10 bases sitting between them. This CDR3 is built from 14 residues. Germline loops: CDR1 MNHEY, CDR2 SMNVEV (reference sequence). In DNA, the CDR3 is TGTGCCAGCAGTTTGGTCAACCTCAACACTGAAGCTTTCTTT. As protein: CASSLVNLNTEAFF.

This clonotype was found a few times. V gene TRBV6-2 or TRBV6-3 combines with J gene TRBJ1-2; D not certain. Trimming pared 5 bases from V and 5 bases from J, leaving 9 bases between. Germline V gene lookup returns CDR1 MNHEY and CDR2 SVGEGT. This CDR3 region has 12 residues. The CDR3 DNA follows: TGTGCCAGCAGTATCCGTCCATATGGCTACACCTTC. It yields the protein CASSIRPYGYTF.

The chain couples TRBV5-4 to TRBJ1-1; the D is unclear. V was cut by 4 bases and J by 0 bases, with 7 bases left in between. Germline CDR1 SGHNT, CDR2 YYREEE (reference sequence). CDR3 length: 13 amino acids. The CDR3 DNA reads as TGTGCCAGCAGCGCCCCAATGAACACTGAAGCTTTCTTT. This sequence encodes CASSAPMNTEAFF. Together with reference TRBV5-4 and TRBJ1-1, the CDR3 gives the full variable domain: ETGVTQSPTHLIKTRGQQVTLRCSSQSGHNTVSWYQQALGQGPQFIFQYYREEENGRGNFPPRFSGLQFPNYSSELNVNALELDDSALYLCASSAPMNTEAFFGQGTRLTVV.

The chain joins TRBV5-6 to TRBJ2-5, with TRBD2 identical over 8 bases. J gave up 0 bases and V 4 bases, and 8 bases lay outside the gene matches. This CDR3 has 16 residues. Germline CDR1 SGHDT, CDR2 YYEEEE. CDR3 region: CASSLGLASYQETQYF. In DNA form, the CDR3 reads TGTGCCAGCAGCCTAGGACTAGCCTCGTACCAAGAGACCCAGTACTTC.

A note on this clonotype: The junction shows a germline mismatch at one end, possibly a read error. This chain uses TRBV7-9 with TRBJ2-1; D is uncertain. The CDR3 has 17 amino acids. Germline values: CDR1 SEHNR, CDR2 FQNEAQ (reference sequence). CDR3 DNA sequence: TGTGTCAGCAGCTTGGGGTCTAGTGGGGTTGCCTACAATGAGCAGTTCTTC. Its protein product is CVSSLGSSGVAYNEQFF. Complete variable domain (other parts from reference TRBV7-9 and TRBJ2-1): DTGVSQNPRHKITKRGQNVTFRCDPISEHNRLYWYRQTLGQGPEFLTYFQNEAQLEKSRLLSDRFSAERPKGSFSTLEIQRTEQGDSAMYLCVSSLGSSGVAYNEQFFGPGTRLTVL.

J is TRBJ1-1 and V is TRBV6-5, with D hard to call. V dropped 0 bases and J dropped 0 bases, with 14 bases sitting between them. This CDR3 has 17 amino acids. CDR1 and CDR2 from the germline V gene are MNHEY and SVGAGI. The CDR3 DNA is TGTGCCAGCAGTTACTCGCTATATCAGGCCCTGAACACTGAAGCTTTCTTT. Protein: CASSYSLYQALNTEAFF.

This clonotype was picked up a small number of times. The rearrangement links TRBV24-1 to TRBJ2-6, with a weak D call TRBD2 (6 bases). Per germline, CDR1 KGHDR and CDR2 SFDVKD. Trimming shortened V by 9 bases and J by 2 bases, and 16 bases separated the two germline ends. The CDR3 runs 16 residues. The CDR3 region has the DNA TGTGCCACCGGGACCCTCGGGGGAGCTGGGGCCAACGTCCTGACTTTC. It codes for CATGTLGGAGANVLTF.

The rearrangement links TRBV27 to TRBJ2-5; D is undetermined. V lost 3 bases and J 1 base, leaving 6 bases between the germline ends. From germline, CDR1 is MNHEY and CDR2 SMNVEV (reference sequence). This CDR3 has 13 residues. Here the CDR3 DNA reads TGTGCCAGCAGTTTTTTAACCCAAGAGACCCAGTACTTC. It encodes CASSFLTQETQYF.

The chain couples TRBV29-1 to TRBJ2-5, with D unclear. The germline CDR1 and CDR2 sequences are SQVTM and ANQGSEA. V gave up 7 bases and J gave up 5 bases, with 8 bases separating them. The length of the CDR3 is 10 residues. The CDR3, as DNA: TGCAGCGGGTCAGAGGAGACCCAGTACTTC. Its protein is CSGSEETQYF.

The rearrangement joins TRBV12-3 or TRBV12-4 to TRBJ2-2; TRBD1 aligns across 8 bases. CDR3 length: 16 amino acids. V shed 5 bases and J 9 bases; nucleotides not matched to a gene: 14. This chain's CDR3 is CASSNAGTGLHRELFF. CDR3 bases: TGTGCCAGCAGTAACGCCGGGACAGGACTCCACCGGGAGCTGTTTTTT.

This clonotype has only a few counts. The chain employs TRBV6-2 or TRBV6-3 and TRBJ2-2; maybe TRBD1 (6 bases). Trimming took off 6 bases at V and 2 bases at J, with 25 bases between the two ends. The germline V gene has CDR1 MNHEY and CDR2 SVGEGT. The CDR3 consists of 19 residues. CDR3 in DNA: TGTGCCAGCAGGCACCTAAGCACCATTAGCAGGGGCAACACCGGGGAGCTGTTTTTT. Residues: CASRHLSTISRGNTGELFF.

This clonotype was recorded many times. This chain joins TRBV6-2 or TRBV6-3 and TRBJ2-4; TRBD2 aligns across 7 bases. Germline CDR1 and CDR2: MNHEY and SVGEGT. The CDR3 runs to 18 residues. With 0 bases clipped from V and 0 bases from J, the junction kept 8 bases outside the gene matches. The CDR3 nucleotides are TGTGCCAGCAGTTACTCGATCGAGCGGGATCTAGCCAAAAACATTCAGTACTTC. This sequence encodes CASSYSIERDLAKNIQYF.

Concerning this clonotype itself: A read error is possible here, since a much larger clone lies one base away. V and J are TRBV6-1 and TRBJ1-1; D unclear. The V and J ends lost 2 bases and 1 base respectively, with 8 bases between them. Germline CDR1 reads MNHNS; CDR2 reads SASEGT. CDR3 size: 14 residues. For the CDR3, the DNA is TGTGCCAGCAGTGAATATTCAGCGAACACTGAAGCTTTCTTT. It yields the protein CASSEYSANTEAFF.